The rows below give T cell receptor beta chains drawn from one sample of a study of cytomegalovirus exposure and HLA in healthy donors. This table comes from immunoSEQ multiplex PCR, and its TCRdb copy is limited to in-frame clones, with some not included. The sample shows 140,000 to 150,000 clones, around two thirds of them seen only once. Sequencing was done on a sample of PBMCs. The receptor source for this set is a woman in her sixties in good health and CMV-seropositive. CDR3s include the opening cysteine and the closing phenylalanine or tryptophan. The D gene is left open where the match is weak. Rows give clone size only sometimes, using once, few, many, or a class for an expanded clone.

j_call	v_call	clone_size	d_call	cdr3_nt	cdr3_aa
TRBJ1-5	TRBV14	few	TRBD1	TGTGCCAGCAGCCTGACAGGGAGAAATCAGCCCCAGCATTTT	CASSLTGRNQPQHF
TRBJ2-1	TRBV15	-	-	TGTGCCACCAGCAGAGCCTTTTCCGAGGCATTTTACAATGAGCAGTTCTTC	CATSRAFSEAFYNEQFF
TRBJ1-4	TRBV29-1	-	-	TGCAGCGTTGGCGAAGGGGTTAATGAAAAACTGTTTTTT	CSVGEGVNEKLFF
TRBJ1-1	TRBV28	few	TRBD1	TGTGCCAGCAGTCCCCGACAGGGTAGATCTTTCTTT	CASSPRQGRSFF
TRBJ1-2	TRBV28	once	TRBD1	TGTGCCAGCAGTCTGGGACAGGGAGATATATATGGCTACACCTTC	CASSLGQGDIYGYTF
TRBJ1-2	TRBV6-5	few	TRBD1	TGTGCCAGCAGCCGACAGGGAAACTATGGCTACACCTTC	CASSRQGNYGYTF
TRBJ2-5	TRBV28	-	TRBD1	TGTGCCAGCAGGGGAGGACAGGGGGCTGCGGGGACCCAGTACTTC	CASRGGQGAAGTQYF
TRBJ2-7	TRBV29-1	-	-	TGCAGCGTCGCACCAGGGGCAAGCGAGCAGTACTTC	CSVAPGASEQYF
TRBJ2-1	TRBV9	-	TRBD2	TGTGCCAGCAGCGTAGTGTCGGGAGGGCTAGGTGAGCAGTTCTTC	CASSVVSGGLGEQFF
TRBJ2-1	TRBV6-5	-	TRBD1	TGTGCCAGCACTCGGACAGGGGGCAATGAGCAGTTCTTC	CASTRTGGNEQFF
TRBJ1-1	TRBV25-1	few	TRBD1	TGTGCCAGCAGGGAGACAGGGGGCATCACTGAAGCTTTCTTT	CASRETGGITEAFF
TRBJ1-2	TRBV28	-	-	TGTGCCAGCAGTTTAGGCAGGGGCTATGGCTACACCTTC	CASSLGRGYGYTF
TRBJ2-2	TRBV6-5	-	-	TGTGCCAGCAGGCCCGACAGCCCGAACACCGGGGAGCTGTTTTTT	CASRPDSPNTGELFF
TRBJ1-1	TRBV6-5	-	TRBD1	TGTGCCAGCAGTACCGGGACAGCGAACACTGAAGCTTTCTTT	CASSTGTANTEAFF
TRBJ2-7	TRBV6-5	-	TRBD2	TGTGCCAGCAGTTGGCGACTAGCGGGATCCCCCTACGAGCAGTACTTC	CASSWRLAGSPYEQYF
TRBJ2-3	TRBV9	-	TRBD2	TGTGCCAGCAGCGATAGCGGGAGGGAAAAAGATACGCAGTATTTT	CASSDSGREKDTQYF
TRBJ2-3	TRBV2	-	TRBD2	TGTGCCACAAAGGAACTAGCGGGTTCCAGGGATACAGATACGCAGTATTTT	CATKELAGSRDTDTQYF
TRBJ1-1	TRBV6-5	-	-	TGTGCCACCTATGATAGCACTGAAGCTTTCTTT	CATYDSTEAFF
TRBJ1-1	TRBV6-5	once	TRBD1	TGTGCCAGCAGTAGGGACAGGGCCAACACTGAAGCTTTCTTT	CASSRDRANTEAFF
TRBJ2-5	TRBV10-3	-	TRBD1	TGTGCCATCAGTTTGGGACAGGGGTACCAAGAGACCCAGTACTTC	CAISLGQGYQETQYF
TRBJ2-5	TRBV5-1	-	-	TGCGCCAGCACCGGGTCCCTCAAAGAGACCCAGTACTTC	CASTGSLKETQYF
TRBJ1-4	TRBV6-1	once	TRBD1	TGTGCCAGCAATGGACAGGGGGCTGTGAAACTGTTTTTT	CASNGQGAVKLFF
TRBJ1-1	TRBV7-2	-	-	TGTGCCAGCAGCCCCGGCCGAGAGCGCCCTACTTTCTTT	CASSPGRERPTFF
TRBJ2-2	TRBV7-8	-	-	TGTGCCAGCAGCAGAGAGGAGGCCCTGGGCGGGGAGCTGTTTTTT	CASSREEALGGELFF
TRBJ1-2	TRBV5-1	few	-	TGCGCCAGCAGCTTGGTGGAGGGTGGCTACACCTTC	CASSLVEGGYTF
TRBJ1-1	TRBV5-1	-	-	TGCGCCAGCAGCTTGGGACAACAGAACACTGAAGCTTTCTTT	CASSLGQQNTEAFF
TRBJ2-1	TRBV30	-	TRBD2	TGTGCCGGGGCCGGGACTAGCACTGACAATGAGCAGTTCTTC	CAGAGTSTDNEQFF
TRBJ2-7	TRBV10-3	few	TRBD1	TGTGCCATCAGAGACTCACAGGGGGCCTACGAGCAGTACTTC	CAIRDSQGAYEQYF
TRBJ2-7	TRBV10-3	few	TRBD1	TGTGCCATCTCAGGGGGACAGGGAACCTACGAGCAGTACTTC	CAISGGQGTYEQYF
TRBJ1-2	TRBV18	-	-	TGTGCCAGCTCACCACAGGGGCCGACCTATGGCTACACCTTC	CASSPQGPTYGYTF
TRBJ2-5	TRBV13	-	-	TGTGCCAGCAGCAACAGGGATGGGGAGACCCAGTACTTC	CASSNRDGETQYF
TRBJ2-1	TRBV15	-	TRBD2	TGTGCCACCAGCAGAGGTCCGGGACTAGCGGGAGTTGAGCAGTTCTTC	CATSRGPGLAGVEQFF
TRBJ2-5	TRBV2	-	-	TGTGCCAGCAGTGAAGACGGTCGAGAGACCCAGTACTTC	CASSEDGRETQYF
TRBJ1-1	TRBV10-1	-	TRBD1	TGCGCCAGCAGACAGGGGGCGTTCACTGAAGCTTTCTTT	CASRQGAFTEAFF
TRBJ1-1	TRBV5-1	-	TRBD1	TGCGCCAGCTACAGGGGCTCAGAGAACACTGAAGCTTTCTTT	CASYRGSENTEAFF
TRBJ2-3	TRBV7-9	-	TRBD2	TGTGCCAGCAGCTTAGCTAGCGGGAGCACAGATACGCAGTATTTT	CASSLASGSTDTQYF
TRBJ1-5	TRBV2	-	-	TGTGCCAGCAGTGTCCCCAATTTGCAGGTCCTGATAGGCAATCAGCCCCAGCATTTT	CASSVPNLQVLIGNQPQHF
TRBJ2-5	TRBV5-1	-	TRBD2	TGCGCCAGCAGCTTAACGGTTACTAGCGGGATCCCTGATGAGACCCAGTACTTC	CASSLTVTSGIPDETQYF
TRBJ2-7	TRBV7-8	-	-	TGTGCCAGCAGCTGGGGGCCCTACGAGCAGTACTTC	CASSWGPYEQYF
TRBJ2-5	TRBV4-1	-	-	TGCGCCAGCAGCCAAGGCCCTAGCTCGTACCAAGAGACCCAGTACTTC	CASSQGPSSYQETQYF
TRBJ2-7	TRBV2	-	TRBD1	TGTGCCAGCAGTGGACAGGGCTACGAGCAGTACTTC	CASSGQGYEQYF
TRBJ2-2	TRBV11-3	-	-	TGTGCCAGCAGCCCGGTCCGAGGGATTAACACCGGGGAGCTGTTTTTT	CASSPVRGINTGELFF
TRBJ2-4	TRBV27	-	TRBD1	TGTGCCAGCAGTTCCCTAATGAGGACAGGGAACTCTCTAGCCAAAAACATTCAGTACTTC	CASSSLMRTGNSLAKNIQYF
TRBJ2-1	TRBV2	-	TRBD2	TGTGCCAGCGGGAGGGCCTACAATGAGCAGTTCTTC	CASGRAYNEQFF
TRBJ1-1	TRBV18	-	-	TGTGCCAGCTCACCGACCGGGGGTATCACTGAAGCTTTCTTT	CASSPTGGITEAFF
TRBJ2-2	TRBV6-5	few	-	TGTGCCAGCCGAGTGGCGGGAACCGGGGAGCTGTTTTTT	CASRVAGTGELFF
TRBJ1-3	TRBV2	-	-	TGTGCCAGCAAAGACCGACAGACCTCTGGAAACACCATATATTTT	CASKDRQTSGNTIYF
TRBJ1-4	TRBV28	-	-	TGTGCCAGCAGTACGGGAGGCCAACTAAGTGAAAAACTGTTTTTT	CASSTGGQLSEKLFF
TRBJ2-5	TRBV27	-	-	TGTGCCAGCAGCGGAGAGACCCAGTACTTC	CASSGETQYF
TRBJ2-2	TRBV4-1	-	TRBD1	TGCGCCAGCAGCCGGGGACAGGGAACAACCGGGGAGCTGTTTTTT	CASSRGQGTTGELFF